These T cell receptor beta chains were read from a single sample in a study of neurological immune-mediated disorders. TCRdb re-called the 5' RACE reads through MiXCR, storing one row per CDR3 protein. This sample yields over 55,000 distinct CDR3 sequences, of which around a tenth are seen a single time; 6.5% to 8% belongs to the top ten. Sequenced: PBMCs. Receptors were obtained from a male donor with HTLV-1-associated myelopathy (HAM/TSP). CDR3s include the opening cysteine and the closing phenylalanine or tryptophan. The D gene is left open where the match is weak. Size is stated for part of the rows, as once, few or many counts, or as a class when the clone is expanded.

TRBJ2-5 15 TRBV7-7 many . TGTGCCAGCAGCCGAACTGGGGGCGTTGGCGAGACCCAGTACTTC CASSRTGGVGETQYF
TRBJ1-1 14 TRBV4-3 many . TGCGCCAGCAGCCAAGGTGCTGGGGGGCTTGAAGCTTTCTTT CASSQGAGGLEAFF
TRBJ2-5 14 TRBV14 medium-sized . TGTGCCAGCAGCCAAGGGTGGGATGGTGAGACCCAGTACTTC CASSQGWDGETQYF
TRBJ2-7 16 TRBV5-6 many . TGTGCCAGCAGCTTGTGGGACCGGCCCATCTCCTACGAGCAGTACTTC CASSLWDRPISYEQYF
TRBJ1-1 13 TRBV27 few TRBD1 TGTGCCAGCAGGTTGACAGGGCACACTGAAGCTTTCTTT CASRLTGHTEAFF
TRBJ2-7 16 TRBV30 many TRBD2 TGTGCCTGGAGTTCGGGTTCGGGGGGGCGCACCTACGAGCAGTACTTC CAWSSGSGGRTYEQYF
TRBJ2-7 14 TRBV10-3 . . TGTGCCATCAGTTATGGTAGGGGGTTCTACGAGCAGTACTTC CAISYGRGFYEQYF
TRBJ1-3 19 TRBV9 few . TGTGCCAGCAGCGTAGCGGCGGGGCAGGGAGTGGGGTCTGGAAACACCATATATTTT CASSVAAGQGVGSGNTIYF
TRBJ1-2 19 TRBV6-6 many TRBD1 TGTGCCAGCAGTTACCCTCTGGGCCCGGGACAGGGGGATAACTATGGCTACACCTTC CASSYPLGPGQGDNYGYTF
TRBJ2-5 18 TRBV4-2 . TRBD2 TGTGCCAGCAGCCAAGTGCTAGCGGGGGGTCTAAACCAAGAGACCCAGTGCTTC CASSQVLAGGLNQETQCF
TRBJ2-7 12 TRBV6-2/TRBV6-3 many . TGTGCCAGCAGTTCCCAACCCGCCGAGCAGTACTTC CASSSQPAEQYF
TRBJ2-2 16 TRBV5-5 many . TGTGCCAGCAGCTTGGGGCTACTTTCGAACACCGGGGAGCTGTTTTTT CASSLGLLSNTGELFF
TRBJ2-1 16 TRBV20-1 many TRBD2 TGCAGTGCGTTACTAGCGGGGAAAATCGGCTACAATGAGCAGTTCTTC CSALLAGKIGYNEQFF
TRBJ2-3 16 TRBV9 many TRBD2 TGTGCCAGCAGCCAAGGACTAGCGGGGGGGACAGATACGCAGTATTTT CASSQGLAGGTDTQYF
TRBJ2-1 14 TRBV18 . . TGTGCCAGCTCAGGAGGGGGACCCTACAATGATCAGTTCTTC CASSGGGPYNDQFF
TRBJ1-5 17 TRBV4-1 . . TGCGCCAGCAGCCAAGATTGGACACAGCAACAGGATCAGCCCCAGCATTTT CASSQDWTQQQDQPQHF
TRBJ2-1 15 TRBV12-3/TRBV12-4 many . TGTGCCAGCAGTTTATACAGGGTTTCTTACAATGAGCAGTTCTTC CASSLYRVSYNEQFF
TRBJ2-7 18 TRBV12-3/TRBV12-4 many . TGTGCCAGCAGCCACTGGTATAGGGTTGTCAAATCCTCCTACGAGCAGTACTTC CASSHWYRVVKSSYEQYF
TRBJ2-7 14 TRBV5-1 many . TGCGCCAGCAGCTTGGCCTGGGACTCCTACGAGCAGTACTTC CASSLAWDSYEQYF
TRBJ2-7 13 TRBV5-1 many TRBD2 TGCGCCAGCAATGAACTAGCGGGGGACGAGCAGTACTTC CASNELAGDEQYF
TRBJ2-3 15 TRBV6-2/TRBV6-3 many . TGTGCCAGCAGTGATCGGACCGTAGGCGTAGATACGCAGTATTTT CASSDRTVGVDTQYF
TRBJ2-1 17 TRBV6-6 . . TGTGCCAGCAGTTACTCCCCGACTCTCGGGGGATACAATGAGCAGTTCTTC CASSYSPTLGGYNEQFF
TRBJ1-1 16 TRBV5-6 many TRBD1 TGTGCCAGCAGCTCAGGACAGGGGGCGAGCAACACTGAAGCTTTCTTT CASSSGQGASNTEAFF
TRBJ1-6 15 TRBV20-1 many . TGCAGTGCTACCAAGAGGGGGTCCTATAATTCACCCCTCCACTTT CSATKRGSYNSPLHF
TRBJ2-2 16 TRBV30 many TRBD1 TGTGCCTGGAGGGGAGGTGAACAGGGGGCGTTCGGGGAGCTGTTTTTT CAWRGGEQGAFGELFF
TRBJ1-5 14 TRBV12-3/TRBV12-4 many . TGTGCCAGCAGTTTTCCGGACTTGAGTCAGCCCCAGCATTTT CASSFPDLSQPQHF
TRBJ1-5 14 TRBV28 many TRBD1 TGTGCCAGCAGTTTGGGACAGCCCCCTCAGCCCCAGCATTTT CASSLGQPPQPQHF
TRBJ1-1 12 TRBV20-1 many . TGCAGTGCTAGCAGGGGAACCCCCGAAGCTTTCTTT CSASRGTPEAFF
TRBJ1-1 12 TRBV20-1 many . TGCAGTGCTAGCGGAGGAGGAACTGAAGCTTTCTTT CSASGGGTEAFF
TRBJ1-5 16 TRBV20-1 . . TGCAGTGCTAGGTCCCCCGGGAGGGGGTTGGATCAGCCCCAGCATTTT CSARSPGRGLDQPQHF
TRBJ2-7 15 TRBV18 . . TGTGCCAGCTCGCCCCCCACGGGGACCACCTACGAGCAGTACTTC CASSPPTGTTYEQYF
TRBJ1-1 13 TRBV11-3 few TRBD1 TGTGCCAGCAGACCTAAGACAGGGGCTGAAGCTTTCTTT CASRPKTGAEAFF
TRBJ2-7 15 TRBV12-3/TRBV12-4 . TRBD2 TGTGTCAGCAGTCCCAGGAGACTAGCGGCCTACGAGCAGTACTTC CVSSPRRLAAYEQYF
TRBJ1-4 17 TRBV7-2 many . TGTGCCAGCAGCCTAAGGGCCCTGAAAACAACTAATGAAAAACTGTTTTTT CASSLRALKTTNEKLFF
TRBJ2-7 14 TRBV5-6 many . TGTGCCAGCAGCTTGTTGATGGACGGTTACGAGCAGTACTTC CASSLLMDGYEQYF
TRBJ1-1 14 TRBV12-3/TRBV12-4 many . TGTGCCAGCAGTTTACGAGAGGGTACGGGTGAAGCTTTCTTT CASSLREGTGEAFF
TRBJ1-2 14 TRBV25-1 . . TGTGTCAGCAGCTCCTTTGGAGGGGCAGATGGCTACACCTTC CVSSSFGGADGYTF
TRBJ1-5 11 TRBV5-6 many . TGTGCCAGCAGCACGAATCACTCCCAGCATTTT CASSTNHSQHF
TRBJ2-5 15 TRBV29-1 once . TGCAGCGTTGAGCGAGCCAGAACAATACAGGAGACCCAGTACTTC CSVERARTIQETQYF
TRBJ2-7 15 TRBV28 many . TGTGCCAGCAGTTTAAGTCAGAACCCGTCCTACGAGCAGTACTTC CASSLSQNPSYEQYF
TRBJ1-2 13 TRBV15 many . TGTGCCACCAGCAGAGTTGGCAGCTATGGCTACACCTTC CATSRVGSYGYTF
TRBJ1-3 12 TRBV25-1 many . TGTGCCAGCAGTGTTGGGGGAAACACCATATATTTT CASSVGGNTIYF
TRBJ1-5 14 TRBV10-3 few . TGTGCCATCAGTGATTTGACAGAAAATCAGCCCCAGCATTTT CAISDLTENQPQHF
TRBJ2-5 15 TRBV19 many . TGTGCCAGTAGCCGGACGGACGGATCCCAAGAGACCCAGTACTTC CASSRTDGSQETQYF
TRBJ1-3 17 TRBV12-3/TRBV12-4 many TRBD1 TGTGCCAGCAGCGTGCAGTCCCCCACAGGGGCTGGAAACACCATATATTTT CASSVQSPTGAGNTIYF
TRBJ1-1 12 TRBV28 many . TGTGCCAGCAGTTTGGCGGGTCCTGAAGCTTTCTTT CASSLAGPEAFF
TRBJ1-5 15 TRBV5-1 many TRBD1 TGCGCCAGCAGCTTGGAGACAGGGACTCGGCAGCCCCAGCATTTT CASSLETGTRQPQHF
TRBJ2-1 14 TRBV20-1 many . TGCAGTGCTAGTCAGGACCCTACCTACAATGAGCAGTTCTTC CSASQDPTYNEQFF
TRBJ1-6 12 TRBV12-3/TRBV12-4 many . TGTGCCAGCAGTTTCCCTCGTTCACCCCTCCACTTT CASSFPRSPLHF
TRBJ1-5 14 TRBV20-1 few TRBD1 TGCAGTGCTACCGGGACAGACAGATTTGAGCCCCAGCATTTT CSATGTDRFEPQHF
TRBJ2-4 14 TRBV19 many . TGTGCCAGTATCGCGGGGCTAGCCAAAAACATTCAGTACTTC CASIAGLAKNIQYF
TRBJ1-5 15 TRBV5-1 many . TGCGCCAGCAGGTCGACAGGAGATAGCAATCAGCCCCAGCATTTT CASRSTGDSNQPQHF
TRBJ2-5 17 TRBV9 many . TGTGCCAGCAGCCCCCTTAGGGGGAAGGTTCTCGGAGAGACCCAGTACTTC CASSPLRGKVLGETQYF
TRBJ2-3 16 TRBV7-2 few TRBD1 TGTGCCAGCAGCAAAAGGGACAGGGAATACACAGATACGCAGTATTTT CASSKRDREYTDTQYF